This TCR beta chain is drawn from a study of OX40 agonist ivuxolimab in advanced cancers. Background on the study: Intravenous ivuxolimab was administered to patients every 2 weeks at 0.01 to 10 mg/kg. Among those enrolled, mean age was roughly 55 years (range roughly 20 to 85) and 70% to 85% were male.

The length of the CDR3 is 13 residues. Germline CDR1 is SGHVS and CDR2 is FNYEAQ. The V gene lost 3 bases and the J gene lost 1 base, with 6 bases spanning the gap. Clones were sequenced by immunoSEQ multiplex PCR, and TCRdb holds only the in-frame ones, with some missing. Altogether around 17,000 clones are present, about 92% being singletons, with the ten largest covering less than 9%. This clonotype was obtained from an adult with an advanced solid tumor such as melanoma, head and neck, liver or kidney cancer. The chain employs TRBV7-6 and TRBJ1-1; D ambiguous. The sample was CD4+ or CD8+ T cells sorted from blood, taken in a trial of the OX40 agonist ivuxolimab. CDR3 region: CASSLGQNTEAFF. DNA of the CDR3: TGTGCCAGCAGCTTGGGCCAGAACACTGAAGCTTTCTTT.